One sample yielded the 7 T cell receptor beta chains listed below, sequenced in a study of blood T cell repertoires in COVID-19. Profiling relied on immunoSEQ multiplex PCR, and the TCRdb table lists in-frame clones only, not all of them. The sample consists of just over 95,000 clones, about 80% of them appearing once. The sample was peripheral blood. The receptors were sampled from a man aged 55 to 70 with acute or convalescent COVID-19.

This clone was detected a few times. J is TRBJ2-5 and V is TRBV5-4; tentative D call: TRBD1 (6 bases). The germline V gene has CDR1 SGHNT and CDR2 YYREEE (reference sequence). Trimming removed 3 bases from V and 2 bases from J, with 17 bases in between. The CDR3 has 16 amino acids. The CDR3 region has the DNA TGTGCCAGCAGCTCGTCGGACAGCAGGCATCAAGAGACCCAGTACTTC. It encodes CASSSSDSRHQETQYF.

The chain couples TRBV18 to TRBJ2-1; D might be TRBD2 (6 bases). CDR3 size: 14 residues. The V end lost 6 bases, the J end lost 6 bases, and 15 bases lay between the germline ends. Germline CDR1 reads KGHSH; CDR2 reads LQKENI. CDR3 in DNA: TGTGCCAGCTCTCTAGGCGGGATAGGCAATGAGCAGTTCTTC. It yields the protein CASSLGGIGNEQFF.

V and J are TRBV5-1 and TRBJ1-5, with 10 bases lining up with TRBD1. The CDR3 covers 13 residues. Germline assignment: CDR1 SGHRS and CDR2 YFSETQ. V lost 4 bases, J lost 7 bases, and 2 bases stayed unmatched. CDR3: CASSPGQGQPQHF. In DNA form, the CDR3 reads TGCGCCAGCAGCCCGGGACAGGGGCAGCCCCAGCATTTT.

The chain carries TRBV29-1 and TRBJ2-1, with 7 bases fitting TRBD1. CDR3 size: 15 residues. Germline V lookup: CDR1 SQVTM, CDR2 ANQGSEA. Trimming cost V 4 bases and J 0 bases; bases outside gene matches: 6. The CDR3, as DNA: TGCAGCGTTGGCAGGGGGTTTAGCTCCTACAATGAGCAGTTCTTC. Protein: CSVGRGFSSYNEQFF.

This chain connects TRBV12-3 or TRBV12-4 to TRBJ2-3; weak D call: TRBD2 (6 bases). The V gene lost 2 bases and the J gene lost 5 bases, with 8 bases spanning the gap. CDR3 length equals 13 residues. CDR3 sequence (DNA): TGTGCCAGCAGTTTATGGGGGGAAGATACGCAGTATTTT. This codes for CASSLWGEDTQYF.

This clone has only one observation. V gene TRBV24-1 combines with J gene TRBJ2-1; 8 bases map to TRBD2. CDR1 KGHDR and CDR2 SFDVKD come from the germline V gene. The CDR3 runs to 16 residues. J gave up 9 bases and V 5 bases, and 14 bases lay outside the gene matches. The DNA of the CDR3 is TGTGCCACCAGTGTCGGAGCGGGAGACTCCGTCGGTGAGCAGTTCTTC. Residues: CATSVGAGDSVGEQFF.

This clone has only a few counts. CDR3 amino acids: CASSQGWKPGTGWKQPQHF. Written as DNA, the CDR3 is TGCGCCAGCAGCCAAGGTTGGAAACCTGGGACAGGGTGGAAACAGCCCCAGCATTTT. The chain has TRBV4-1 and TRBJ1-5; 9 nucleotides match TRBD1. J lost 7 bases, V lost 1 base, and 17 bases had no gene match. The CDR3 is made up of 19 amino acids. CDR1 is MGHRA, CDR2 YSYEKL, per germline.